This T cell receptor beta chain was observed in a study of cytotoxic CD8 clonotypes in ibrutinib-treated CLL. For the study at large: In all, about 11 patients were relapsed/refractory, approximately 16 were treatment-naive and around 17 were IGHV unmutated. Responses: about 25 partial, 2 complete; after median about 68 months, around 14 stayed remitted, roughly 12 progressed. Study observations and caveats: The public clonotypes identified were infrequent and showed contraction or stability on treatment.

As concerns this clone: The antigen remains unidentified.

Germline V gene data show CDR1 as SNHLY and CDR2 as FYNNEI. This CDR3 is built from 12 residues. With 4 bases removed from V and 8 bases from J, the gap between germline ends came to 11 bases. Profiling relied on immunoSEQ multiplex PCR, and the TCRdb table lists in-frame clones only, not all of them. The table includes under 50,000 clones, approximately 67% detected once. From cryopreserved PBMCs came about 2 micrograms of genomic DNA used for TCR beta libraries. This receptor was identified in a human donor with chronic lymphocytic leukemia. The sample consisted of PBMCs, taken at disease progression, from a patient treated with ibrutinib. The chain uses TRBV2 and TRBJ1-2, with D unclear. CDR3 nucleotide sequence: TGTGCCAGCAGTGCGTCCTCGACGGGCTACACCTTC. This codes for CASSASSTGYTF.